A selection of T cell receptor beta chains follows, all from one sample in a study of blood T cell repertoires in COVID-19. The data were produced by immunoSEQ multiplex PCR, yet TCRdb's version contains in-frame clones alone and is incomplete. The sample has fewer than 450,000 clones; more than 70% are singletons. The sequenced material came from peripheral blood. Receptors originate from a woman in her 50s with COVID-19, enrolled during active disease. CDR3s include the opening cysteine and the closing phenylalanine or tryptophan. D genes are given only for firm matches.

cdr3_aa: CASSGADDNEQFF
v_call: TRBV9
d_call: -
j_call: TRBJ2-1

cdr3_aa: CASSPHPGSNNEQFF
v_call: TRBV27
d_call: -
j_call: TRBJ2-1

cdr3_aa: CASSFYGGTAVFYTF
v_call: TRBV9
d_call: TRBD1
j_call: TRBJ1-2

cdr3_aa: CASSPTVPHTEAFF
v_call: TRBV18
d_call: -
j_call: TRBJ1-1

cdr3_aa: CASSLHHSTGTAEAFF
v_call: TRBV5-1
d_call: TRBD1
j_call: TRBJ1-1

cdr3_aa: CAISPDLRGNQPQHF
v_call: TRBV10-3
d_call: -
j_call: TRBJ1-5

cdr3_aa: CASSRGLRYEQFF
v_call: TRBV11-3
d_call: TRBD1
j_call: TRBJ2-1

cdr3_aa: CASSPGQGADTGELFF
v_call: TRBV5-4
d_call: TRBD1
j_call: TRBJ2-2

cdr3_aa: CAISESFGQGGGNTIYF
v_call: TRBV10-3
d_call: TRBD1
j_call: TRBJ1-3

cdr3_aa: CASSPQGAEIYGYTF
v_call: TRBV4-1
d_call: TRBD1
j_call: TRBJ1-2

cdr3_aa: CASSSGPTDSPLHF
v_call: TRBV7-3
d_call: -
j_call: TRBJ1-6

cdr3_aa: CASSHTGGNTIYF
v_call: TRBV12-3/TRBV12-4
d_call: -
j_call: TRBJ1-3

cdr3_aa: CASSRETGRTEAFF
v_call: TRBV4-2
d_call: TRBD1
j_call: TRBJ1-1